These 7 T cell receptor beta chains originate from one sample sequenced in a study of blood T cells in healthy people across ages. A J-beta primer mix and a sample-barcoded 5' primer were used in a second PCR of roughly 7 to 12 cycles. MiXCR was run by TCRdb on the 5' RACE reads, yielding one entry per CDR3 protein. The sample yields 1.5 million to 2 million distinct CDR3 sequences, about two fifths seen once. Material: blood. Source of these receptors: a human donor in good health.

The rearrangement joins TRBV3-1 to TRBJ1-2, with a possible D match to TRBD1 (5 bases). This CDR3 is built from 14 residues. Germline V lookup: CDR1 LGHDT, CDR2 YNNKEL (reference sequence). V was trimmed by 1 base and J by 7 bases, leaving 13 bases between them. The CDR3 loop is CASSQVTGTGGYTF. DNA for the CDR3: TGTGCCAGCAGCCAAGTCACGGGGACCGGTGGCTACACCTTC.

This clonotype was seen a few times. The J gene is TRBJ1-2, the V gene TRBV2, with 7 bases fitting TRBD1. The CDR3 is 13 amino acids. With 6 bases clipped from V and 10 bases from J, the junction kept 11 bases outside the gene matches. The germline V gene has CDR1 SNHLY and CDR2 FYNNEI. The CDR3 DNA reads as TGTGCCAGCAGGGAGGACAGGATTGTGGACTACACCTTC. This sequence encodes CASREDRIVDYTF.

This chain uses TRBV20-1 with TRBJ2-1; perhaps TRBD1 as D (6 bases). Germline V CDR1 and CDR2: DFQATT, SNEGSKA (reference sequence). The CDR3 contains 16 residues. Trimming took off 6 bases at V and 4 bases at J, with 22 bases between the two ends. CDR3 DNA sequence: TGCAGTGCCCCGGCGCTTAGTCGGACAGCGTACAATGAGCAGTTCTTC. Translating gives CSAPALSRTAYNEQFF.

The V call is TRBV28, the J call TRBJ1-2, with 8 positions matching TRBD1. This CDR3 has 15 amino acids. CDR1 MDHEN and CDR2 SYDVKM come from the germline V gene. The V segment lost 8 bases and the J segment 3 bases; nucleotides outside the gene matches: 11. The CDR3 nucleotides are TGTGCCAGCGTCCCCGGGACAGGAGCCTACTATGGCTACACCTTC. It yields the protein CASVPGTGAYYGYTF.

This clonotype was observed at least ten times. The chain employs TRBV2 and TRBJ2-5; D is unresolved. Trimming removed 4 bases at V and 5 bases at J, with 5 bases between. The CDR3 has 11 residues. CDR1 SNHLY and CDR2 FYNNEI come from the germline V gene. CDR3 in amino acids: CASSVRETQYF. The CDR3 DNA reads as TGTGCCAGCAGTGTCCGTGAGACCCAGTACTTC.

CDR3: CASSYSRTAFTYEQYF. The CDR3 nucleotides are TGTGCCAGCAGTTACTCGAGGACGGCTTTTACCTACGAGCAGTACTTC. The rearrangement joins TRBV6-2 or TRBV6-3 to TRBJ2-7; D uncertain. Germline lookup yields CDR1 MNHEY and CDR2 SVGEGT. The ends were cut back, 0 bases at V and 2 bases at J, with 14 bases in the middle. This CDR3 spans 16 amino acids.

With respect to this clonotype: A much larger clone sits a single nucleotide away, making a read error possible. The genes are TRBV20-1 and TRBJ1-5, with D possibly being TRBD1 (6 bases). The germline gives CDR1 DFQATT, CDR2 SNEGSKA (reference sequence). The CDR3 loop spans 17 amino acids. CDR3 sequence (DNA): TGCAGTGCTAGTTACCCTGAGACCAGGGGCGGAAATCAGCCCCGGCATTTT. Translation: CSASYPETRGGNQPRHF.